This T cell receptor (beta chain) was found in a study of T cells in Graves' hyperthyroidism and ophthalmopathy (dated by TCRdb to the late 2010s). Broadly, across the study: Peripheral blood samples were taken at the time of initial diagnosis, prior to any treatment. In more than five Graves' hyperthyroidism patients, the study also compared T-cell repertoires from thyroid tissue with T-cell repertoires from blood. TCR Vbeta CDR3 sequencing of approximately 140 peripheral blood samples (approximately 44 ophthalmopathy, under 80 hyperthyroidism and some 17 progressor patients) is reported in the paper. To identify TCR V-J signatures that set the groups apart, the researchers used a discovery cohort of 100 patients, made up of roughly 40 with Graves' ophthalmopathy and some 55 with stable Graves' hyperthyroidism. After sampling, hyperthyroidism patients received methimazole starting at 30 mg daily, and ophthalmopathy patients received high-dose intravenous methylprednisolone. The approximately 100 discovery patients were randomly divided into training and test sets at a 7:3 ratio. Prospective prediction of ophthalmopathy was tested in an independent validation cohort consisting of 18 to 20 hyperthyroidism patients and more than 15 patients who later progressed to ophthalmopathy. Study-level results and caveats: Sample size was not statistically predetermined, and investigators were not blinded to group allocation. A model built on a 13 V-J signature distinguished ophthalmopathy from stable hyperthyroidism, reaching about 89% sensitivity and around 81% specificity in cross-validation and 80%/75% in testing. In validation, the model predicted progression to ophthalmopathy a median of about 6.5 months before onset, with about 71% sensitivity and roughly 72% specificity. Most expanded thyroid clonotypes (frequency above 0.001) were also found in blood, which suggests that blood repertoires may mirror thyroid immune responses.

Via the germline V gene, CDR1 is MDHEN and CDR2 SYDVKM. The CDR3 covers 15 residues, taking in both the cysteine and the phenylalanine. The sequence is cut down to CDR3 DNA, 45 bases in frame from base 1. Relative to germline, V is missing 6 bases and J is missing 2 bases, with 9 bases of the junction outside any gene match. A patient counted as having stable Graves' hyperthyroidism if no progression to ophthalmopathy occurred over 18 months of follow-up. Hyperthyroidism patients were newly diagnosed, had a disease duration of under 2 months, and were aged 18 to 65 years. Exclusion was applied to patients with uncontrolled infections, other autoimmune diseases, pregnancy or lactation. Diagnoses relied on clinical symptoms, serum thyroxine and TRAb, thyroid ultrasound and orbital computed tomography. PBMCs were isolated from approximately 10 ml of fresh peripheral blood by Ficoll-Paque density gradient centrifugation. Total RNA was extracted with Trizol reagent, and quality was checked on an Agilent 2100 Bioanalyzer.

The TCR beta CDR3 regions were amplified from RNA transcripts. For the first round of RT-PCR on the TCR CDR3, the HTBI primer set was used together with the Qiagen OneStep RT-PCR kit. Libraries were constructed in a second round of multiplex PCR, after which size selection and purification were performed. Sequencing of the libraries was done on an Illumina HiSeq2000 using paired-end 100 bp reads. The source study handled its data this way. SOAPnuke was used to process the raw data, removing reads that contained adapters or uncalled bases, had a mean Phred below 15, or lacked an exact match to the constant primer or identifier. COPE v1.2.5 was used to merge the high-quality paired reads, and each unique nucleotide sequence was defined as a clonotype. MiTCR v1.1 was used to align the clonotypes against IMGT TRBV, TRBD and TRBJ reference segments. The analysis included only V-J combinations with a frequency above 0.0001, which together covered approximately 99% of the repertoires. A TCS score was defined as the ratio between F50 (clonal expansion) and ExV (chaos), using BLOSUM62-based TCRdist between CDR3 peptides within each V-J. Welch's t-statistics and random forest reduced roughly 500 V-J features to 13, which were used in a naive Bayes classifier (R e1071). In-frame beta chains were kept once TCRdb had trimmed the public reads at Q25 with fastp and called clones with MiXCR. Rows with one shared CDR3 protein collapse into an entry with the most common genes and DNA. For this entry, the V and J calls and clone size follow TCRdb and not the study's own pipeline. The sample contains 300,000 to 450,000 distinct CDR3 sequences, about 15% of them found a single time. The leading ten clones occupy about 31% of the sample.

This clonotype turned up a few times. Its binding antigen is unknown. Base qualities are not provided; no much larger clone lies one nucleotide away. Here the chain combines TRBV28 and TRBJ2-7, and 8 bases in between align with TRBD2. Sequences were obtained from blood. This TCR was recovered from a woman in her twenties or thirties with Graves' hyperthyroidism. CDR3 protein: CASSSTGLAPYEQYF. The nucleotide sequence is TGTGCCAGCAGCAGCACCGGACTAGCCCCCTACGAGCAGTACTTC.